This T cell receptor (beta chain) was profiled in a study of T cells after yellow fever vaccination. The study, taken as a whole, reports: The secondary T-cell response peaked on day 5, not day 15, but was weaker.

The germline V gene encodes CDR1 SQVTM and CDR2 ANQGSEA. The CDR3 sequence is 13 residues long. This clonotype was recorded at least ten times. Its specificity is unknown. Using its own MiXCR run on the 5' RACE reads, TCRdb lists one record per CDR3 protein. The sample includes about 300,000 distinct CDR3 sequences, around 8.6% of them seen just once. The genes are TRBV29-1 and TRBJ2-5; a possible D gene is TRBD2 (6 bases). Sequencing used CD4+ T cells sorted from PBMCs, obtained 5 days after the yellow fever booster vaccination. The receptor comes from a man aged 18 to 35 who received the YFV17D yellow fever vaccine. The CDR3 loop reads CSAGPLYQETQYF. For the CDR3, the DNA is TGCAGTGCGGGACCGCTGTACCAAGAGACCCAGTACTTC. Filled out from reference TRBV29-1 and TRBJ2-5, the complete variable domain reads SAVISQKPSRDICQRGTSLTIQCQVDSQVTMMFWYRQQPGQSLTLIATANQGSEATYESGFVIDKFPISRPNLTFSTLTVSNMSPEDSSIYLCSAGPLYQETQYFGPGTRLLVL.